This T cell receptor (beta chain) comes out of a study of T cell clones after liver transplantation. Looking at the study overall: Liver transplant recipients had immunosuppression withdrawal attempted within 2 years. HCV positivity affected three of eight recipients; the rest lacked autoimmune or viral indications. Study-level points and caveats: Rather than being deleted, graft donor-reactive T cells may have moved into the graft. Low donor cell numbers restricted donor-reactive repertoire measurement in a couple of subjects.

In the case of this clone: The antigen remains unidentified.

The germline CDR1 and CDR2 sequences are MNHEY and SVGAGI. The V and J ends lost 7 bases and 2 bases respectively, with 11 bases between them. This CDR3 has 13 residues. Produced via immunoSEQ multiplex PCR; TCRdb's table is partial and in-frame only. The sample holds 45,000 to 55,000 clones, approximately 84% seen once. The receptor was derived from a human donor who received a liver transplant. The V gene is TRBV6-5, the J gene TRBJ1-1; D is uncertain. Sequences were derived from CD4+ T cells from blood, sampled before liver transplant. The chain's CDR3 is CASKPAVNTEAFF. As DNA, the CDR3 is TGTGCCAGCAAACCGGCAGTTAACACTGAAGCTTTCTTT.